This T cell receptor beta chain was sequenced for a study of blood T cell repertoires in COVID-19. Background on the study: In each case, the material was cDNA or gDNA derived from T cells, B-cell-depleted T cells, or PBMCs.

As originally analysed: Estimation of nucleated cell counts relied on the amplification of reference gene primers. This table comes from immunoSEQ multiplex PCR, and its TCRdb copy is limited to in-frame clones, with some not included. That table furnishes V, J and clone size, whereas the DNA furnished D and trimming. The repertoire holds some 140,000 clones, with approximately 88% as singletons. This TCR was recovered from a woman aged 80 or over with acute or convalescent COVID-19. Sequencing used peripheral blood.

The CDR3 DNA reads as TGTGCCAGTAGTACAGATACGGACAGCCCAGCTTTCTTT. This codes for CASSTDTDSPAFF. This chain links TRBV19 with TRBJ1-1; D is possibly TRBD1 (6 bases). Germline CDR1 is LNHDA and CDR2 is SQIVND (reference sequence). The CDR3 is 13 residues long. Trimming pared 4 bases from V and 10 bases from J, leaving 16 bases between.